The 11 T cell receptor beta chains below all came from one sample that was sequenced in a study of OX40 agonist ivuxolimab in advanced cancers. This table comes from immunoSEQ multiplex PCR, and its TCRdb copy is limited to in-frame clones, with some not included. The table lists some 42,000 clones, about 86% of them singletons. The sequenced sample was CD4+ or CD8+ T cells sorted from blood, obtained in a trial of the OX40 agonist ivuxolimab. The receptor source for this set is an adult with an advanced solid tumor such as melanoma, head and neck, liver or kidney cancer.

The chain joins TRBV2 to TRBJ1-2; D gene uncertain. V lost 8 bases and J lost 7, with 8 bases in between. Germline V gene lookup returns CDR1 SNHLY and CDR2 FYNNEI. The CDR3 sequence is 10 residues long. The CDR3 DNA sequence: TGTGCCAGCCCAGATAGTGGCTACACCTTC. Translation: CASPDSGYTF. The full variable domain, in which reference TRBV2 and TRBJ1-2 provide the parts outside the CDR3, is EPEVTQTPSHQVTQMGQEVILRCVPISNHLYFYWYRQILGQKVEFLVSFYNNEISEKSEIFDDQFSVERPDGSNFTLKIRSTKLEDSAMYFCASPDSGYTFGSGTRLTVV.

V is TRBV9 and J is TRBJ1-1, with D uncertain. This CDR3 is built from 13 residues. Germline CDR1 and CDR2: SGDLS and YYNGEE. The V end lost 2 bases, the J end lost 4 bases, and 9 bases lay between the germline ends. In DNA, the CDR3 is TGTGCCAGCAGCGTCGCACTGGGCACTGAAGCTTTCTTT. Protein sequence: CASSVALGTEAFF.

In this sample, this clone turned up a few times. The chain links TRBV27 to TRBJ2-7; possibly TRBD2 for D (5 bases). In germline, CDR1 is MNHEY, CDR2 SMNVEV (reference sequence). The V gene lost 6 bases and the J gene lost 3 bases, with 12 bases spanning the gap. The CDR3 runs to 13 residues. The CDR3 DNA is TGTGCCAGCAGGGTAGGCAGCGGCTACGAGCAGTACTTC. Translating gives CASRVGSGYEQYF.

The chain employs TRBV7-3 and TRBJ1-1, with a weak D call TRBD1 (5 bases). V gave up 1 base and J gave up 5 bases, with 11 bases separating them. This CDR3 comprises 14 residues. Germline V gives CDR1 SGHTA, CDR2 FQGTGA. CDR3 loop: CASSLRPGGTEAFF. CDR3 DNA: TGTGCCAGCAGCTTAAGGCCGGGGGGTACTGAAGCTTTCTTT. Filled out from reference TRBV7-3 and TRBJ1-1, the complete variable domain reads GAGVSQTPSNKVTEKGKYVELRCDPISGHTALYWYRQSLGQGPEFLIYFQGTGAADDSGLPNDRFFAVRPEGSVSTLKIQRTERGDSAVYLCASSLRPGGTEAFFGQGTRLTVV.

This clone was seen only a few times. This chain connects TRBV19 to TRBJ1-5; the D gene is possibly TRBD1 (5 bases). Germline CDR1 is LNHDA and CDR2 is SQIVND (reference sequence). V lost 3 bases and J 4 bases, leaving 10 bases between the germline ends. The CDR3 length is 14 residues. This chain's CDR3 is CASSIDRPNQPQHF. The CDR3 DNA sequence: TGTGCCAGTAGTATCGACAGACCAAATCAGCCCCAGCATTTT.

The chain has TRBV28 and TRBJ1-1; 9 nucleotides align to TRBD1. CDR1 and CDR2 from the germline V gene are MDHEN and SYDVKM. The CDR3 contains 16 residues. After removal of 3 bases from V and 0 bases from J, the junction contained 5 bases not matched to a gene. The CDR3 nucleotides are TGTGCCAGCAGTTTCCGGGGACAGGGATTGAACACTGAAGCTTTCTTT. Translated, it gives CASSFRGQGLNTEAFF. Complete variable domain (other parts from reference TRBV28 and TRBJ1-1): DVKVTQSSRYLVKRTGEKVFLECVQDMDHENMFWYRQDPGLGLRLIYFSYDVKMKEKGDIPEGYSVSREKKERFSLILESASTNQTSMYLCASSFRGQGLNTEAFFGQGTRLTVV.

The genes are TRBV28 and TRBJ1-1; TRBD1 matches 7 bases. J was trimmed by 0 bases and V by 3 bases; bases with no gene match: 4. The CDR3 runs 15 residues. Germline V lookup: CDR1 MDHEN, CDR2 SYDVKM. In DNA form, the CDR3 reads TGTGCCAGCAGTTTCGGGACAGTCATGAACACTGAAGCTTTCTTT. Protein sequence: CASSFGTVMNTEAFF.

This rearrangement joins TRBV4-3 to TRBJ1-2; D gene uncertain. The V end was cut by 3 bases, the J end by 1 base, with 12 bases between. Germline V CDR1 and CDR2: LGHNA, YSLEER. The CDR3 extends over 15 amino acids. CDR3 nucleotides: TGCGCCAGCAGCCATGGGCCGACTAATAACTATGGCTACACCTTC. This sequence encodes CASSHGPTNNYGYTF.

The V gene is TRBV7-6, the J gene TRBJ2-5, with D unresolved. The V gene's germline CDR1 is SGHVS and CDR2 FNYEAQ. This CDR3 has 13 residues. Trimming stripped 5 bases from V and 5 bases from J, with 12 bases between. This CDR3 is CASSNISGETQYF. DNA for the CDR3: TGTGCCAGCAGCAACATATCGGGCGAGACCCAGTACTTC.

The chain couples TRBV7-9 to TRBJ1-2; no reliable D call. The CDR3 covers 13 residues. Germline CDR1 is SEHNR and CDR2 is FQNEAQ (reference sequence). V was trimmed by 0 bases and J by 8 bases, leaving 10 bases between them. This CDR3 reads CASSLALVYGYTF. The CDR3 nucleotides read TGTGCCAGCAGCTTAGCGCTGGTTTACGGCTACACCTTC.

The V gene is TRBV28, the J gene TRBJ1-1; D is undetermined. Germline CDR1 and CDR2: MDHEN and SYDVKM. Trimming cost V 3 bases and J 4 bases, with 12 bases left between them. This CDR3 is 14 amino acids long. CDR3 nucleotides: TGTGCCAGCAGTTTGGTGAAGGGAGGCACTGAAGCTTTCTTT. Its translation is CASSLVKGGTEAFF.